The present T cell receptor (beta chain) was sequenced within a study of T-cell reconstitution after alpha-beta-depleted transplantation in children. Findings of the study overall: It was reported that alpha-beta T cells came from several hundred expanded graft clones (about two months after transplant). Fresh T-cell production supplied most of the T-cell counts and diversity seen one year after transplant. Day-60 TCRbeta diversity that was high in some patients was derived from surviving recipient T cells and thymic progenitors.

For this clonotype: Antigen specificity is unknown.

Trimming removed 4 bases from V and 1 base from J, with 17 bases in between. Germline V CDR1 and CDR2: SGHKS, YYEKEE (reference sequence). The CDR3 sequence is 16 residues long. Molecular barcoding with unique molecular identifiers was used for the TCRbeta library. MiXCR, run by TCRdb on the PCR reads, gives a single entry per CDR3 protein. The sample includes a few hundred thousand distinct CDR3 sequences, around 15% of them seen just once. The chain has TRBV5-5 and TRBJ1-1; no clear D gene. The specimen comprised PBMCs, mostly from graft donor cells, sampled 360 days after TCRalphabeta/CD19-depleted stem cell transplant. The TCR was taken from a boy under three years old who had a stem cell transplant for Wiskott-Aldrich syndrome, so the T cells may come from the graft donor. CDR3 in DNA: TGTGCCAGCAGCCCCATAGGGCGCCCAGGGAACACTGAAGCTTTCTTT. Translation gives CASSPIGRPGNTEAFF.